This passage covers 9 T cell receptor beta chains from one sample sequenced in a study of response to subunit inactivated influenza vaccine. TCRdb itself ran the RT-PCR reads through MiXCR, one entry per CDR3 protein. Of about 540,000 distinct CDR3 sequences listed, 20% to 25% are singletons. The same data also contributed to another study, on T cells expressing NK-cell markers. That paper states: UMIs accompanied the 5'RACE template switching by which TCR beta cDNA was made.

The material sequenced was CD4+ T cells sorted from PBMCs, taken 11 to 12 days after vaccination. The receptors shown here come from a man between 45 and 60 years old who received an inactivated influenza vaccine.

This clonotype was recorded a few times. CDR3 in amino acids: CASSQGGTSGGRYTDTQYF. The CDR3 DNA reads TGCGCCAGCAGCCAGGGTGGGACTAGCGGGGGCCGGTACACAGATACGCAGTATTTT. The V gene is TRBV4-3, the J gene TRBJ2-3; 14 bases are shared with TRBD2. Germline CDR1 reads LGHNA; CDR2 reads YSLEER. V trimming: 3 bases; J trimming: 2 bases; junction bases outside the gene matches: 10. The CDR3 extends over 19 amino acids.

In its sample, this clonotype was seen a few times. This sequence joins TRBV7-8 and TRBJ2-7, with 8 bases fitting TRBD1. The junction had 15 bases not matched to a gene; V was cut back by 5 bases and J by 9 bases. The CDR3 runs 15 residues. Germline V gene sequence: CDR1 SGHVS, CDR2 FQNEAQ. CDR3 protein: CASSQGSDRAPRQYF. The CDR3, as DNA: TGTGCCAGCAGCCAGGGGTCGGACAGGGCCCCACGGCAGTACTTC.

This clonotype appeared many times. This chain connects TRBV10-3 to TRBJ1-6; D perhaps matches TRBD1 (5 bases). CDR1 and CDR2 (germline): ENHRY, SYGVKD. This CDR3 has 13 residues. V gave up 4 bases and J gave up 15 bases, with 16 bases separating them. The CDR3 spells CAISAQGVGDLHF. For the CDR3, the DNA is TGTGCCATCAGTGCCCAGGGAGTTGGTGACCTCCACTTT.

This clonotype was counted only a few times. This chain joins TRBV4-2 and TRBJ2-3; 8 bases fit TRBD2. V gave up 4 bases and J gave up 6 bases; unmatched junction bases: 12. CDR1 is LGHNA and CDR2 is YNFKEQ in the germline V gene. This CDR3 region has 16 residues. The CDR3, as DNA: TGTGCCAGCAGCCGCCCTAGCGGGCTCGTAGACGATACGCAGTATTTT. It yields the protein CASSRPSGLVDDTQYF.

This clonotype was found a few times. The rearrangement uses TRBV7-8 and TRBJ2-7, with D perhaps matching TRBD2 (5 bases). Trimming stripped 6 bases from V and 0 bases from J, with 12 bases between. The CDR3 consists of 14 residues. Per the germline V gene, CDR1 is SGHVS and CDR2 is FQNEAQ. The CDR3: CASSSDSASYEQYF. CDR3 nucleotides: TGTGCCAGCAGTTCGGACTCGGCCTCCTACGAGCAGTACTTC. Full variable domain (outside the CDR3, taken from reference TRBV7-8 and TRBJ2-7): GAGVSQSPRYKVAKRGQDVALRCDPISGHVSLFWYQQALGQGPEFLTYFQNEAQLDKSGLPSDRFFAERPEGSVSTLKIQRTQQEDSAVYLCASSSDSASYEQYFGPGTRLTVT.

This clonotype was seen a handful of times. The chain employs TRBV7-2 and TRBJ1-2, with D perhaps matching TRBD1 (6 bases). Germline V CDR1 and CDR2: SGHTA, FQGNSA. V shed 0 bases and J shed 4 bases, with 12 bases lying between them. CDR3 size: 15 residues. The CDR3 loop is CASSLAAGEVYGYTF. In nucleotides, the CDR3 is TGTGCCAGCAGCTTAGCGGCAGGGGAAGTCTATGGCTACACCTTC.

CDR3 nucleotides: TGTGCCAGCAGCTCCCCGGACGGATTTAGGGAGACCCAGTACTTC. Translated: CASSSPDGFRETQYF. The rearrangement uses TRBV5-4 and TRBJ2-5; D is undetermined. The CDR3 contains 15 residues. Germline V lookup: CDR1 SGHNT, CDR2 YYREEE (reference sequence). Trimming took 3 bases from V and 5 from J, leaving 17 bases between them.

The chain uses TRBV5-1 and TRBJ2-1; no firm D call. Germline CDR1 and CDR2: SGHRS and YFSETQ. The V end was cut by 1 base, the J end by 8 bases, with 16 bases between. This CDR3 spans 15 amino acids. The CDR3 loop is CASSLRPFDFDEQFF. In nucleotides, the CDR3 is TGCGCCAGCAGCTTGCGGCCTTTCGACTTCGATGAGCAGTTCTTC.

This clonotype was seen only a few times. The gene calls are TRBV10-3 and TRBJ2-3, with D possibly being TRBD1 (5 bases). The CDR3 is made up of 15 amino acids. V was clipped by 0 bases and J by 2 bases, with 9 bases between them. CDR1 ENHRY and CDR2 SYGVKD come from the germline V gene. The CDR3 is CAISESTEPTDTQYF. The CDR3 DNA reads TGTGCCATCAGTGAGTCGACAGAACCCACAGATACGCAGTATTTT.